Shown below are 29 T cell receptor beta chains from a single sample sequenced in a study of metastatic and nonmetastatic thyroid tumors. TCRdb re-analyzed the PCR reads through MiXCR. This sample has around 45,000 clones, with 4% found just once. None of the patients had undergone any treatment ahead of thyroid surgery. Specimen: blood. These receptors originate from a female donor with papillary thyroid cancer or a benign thyroid nodule (not recorded which). Some clones in this sample may be carry-over from other donors' samples.

Concerning this clone itself: This specimen includes other DNA sequences encoding the same CDR3. The V and J genes are TRBV28 and TRBJ2-4, with a weak D call TRBD2 (6 bases). The germline CDR1 and CDR2 sequences are MDHEN and SYDVKM. The CDR3 totals 12 residues. V lost 6 bases and J 11 bases, leaving 14 bases between the germline ends. CDR3 nucleotide sequence: TGTGCCAGCAGCCCCCTGGAGGGTTTTCAGTACTTC. Its protein is CASSPLEGFQYF.

This clone appeared many times. The chain recombines TRBV7-3 with TRBJ2-3; perhaps D is TRBD1 or TRBD2 (5 bases each). V gave up 3 bases and J gave up 2 bases, with 15 bases separating them. Germline CDR1 reads SGHTA; CDR2 reads FQGTGA. The CDR3 is 16 amino acids. CDR3 sequence: CASSFRGTIDTDTQYF. Here the CDR3 DNA reads TGTGCCAGCAGCTTCCGAGGGACCATAGACACAGATACGCAGTATTTT.

Many counts were recorded for this clone. Sequence at one end of the junction differs from germline and may be a read error. The rearrangement links TRBV10-3 to TRBJ1-6; weak D call: TRBD1 (6 bases). This CDR3 is built from 15 residues. In germline, CDR1 is ENHRY, CDR2 SYGVKD. CDR3 region: CAVSGEGGYNSPLHF. CDR3 in DNA: TGTGCCGTCAGTGGAGAGGGGGGTTATAATTCACCCCTCCACTTT.

This clone was seen many times. The chain is built from TRBV19 and TRBJ2-1; 8 nucleotides match TRBD2. The V gene's germline CDR1 is LNHDA and CDR2 SQIVND (reference sequence). The CDR3 contains 16 residues. Trimming cost V 5 bases and J 0 bases; bases outside gene matches: 6. DNA of the CDR3: TGTGCCAGTAGTTTTGAGAGCGGGAGCTCCTACAATGAGCAGTTCTTC. It encodes CASSFESGSSYNEQFF.

This clone was seen a few times. An end of the junction differs from the germline gene, which may be a read error. In DNA form, the CDR3 reads TGTGCCAGCATCGTAGAGCGGGGGGTTGGAAGCACCATATATTTT. This translates into CASIVERGVGSTIYF. This chain uses TRBV7-2 with TRBJ1-3; D possibly corresponds to TRBD1 (5 bases). The CDR3 has 15 amino acids. Germline CDR1 is SGHTA and CDR2 is FQGNSA.

The chain is built from TRBV10-3 and TRBJ2-5; no definite D call. CDR1 is ENHRY and CDR2 is SYGVKD in the germline V gene. CDR3 size: 14 residues. V was shortened by 4 bases and J by 2 bases, with 11 bases between the two germline ends. CDR3 nucleotides: TGTGCCATCAGTGGATATAGACAACAAGAGACCCAGTACTTC. Translated: CAISGYRQQETQYF.

The chain is built from TRBV2 and TRBJ2-3; 12 positions match TRBD2. Trimming at V came to 1 base and at J to 5 bases, leaving 4 bases not matched to a gene. Germline V gene sequence: CDR1 SNHLY, CDR2 FYNNEI. CDR3 length: 16 residues. The chain's CDR3 is CASSEGTSGMGDTQYF. The CDR3 bases are TGTGCCAGCAGTGAAGGGACTAGCGGGATGGGAGATACGCAGTATTTT.

This clone was recorded a few times. A much larger clone lies a single base off, so this may be a read error. This chain uses TRBV2 with TRBJ2-5, with D possibly matching TRBD1 (6 bases). There are 16 residues in the CDR3. Per the germline V gene, CDR1 is SNHLY and CDR2 is FYNNEI. The CDR3 sequence: CASSDPRTDEGETQCF. As DNA, the CDR3 is TGTGCCAGCAGTGATCCCCGGACGGATGAGGGGGAGACCCAGTGCTTC.

This clone was counted ten times or more. The chain has TRBV28 and TRBJ2-1, with TRBD2 matching 10 bases. Per the germline V gene, CDR1 is MDHEN and CDR2 is SYDVKM. This CDR3 spans 20 amino acids. The V segment lost 5 bases and the J segment 0 bases; nucleotides outside the gene matches: 16. CDR3 in amino acids: CASSPLPRLAGLSSYNEQFF. Here the CDR3 DNA reads TGTGCCAGCAGTCCCCTCCCCCGACTAGCGGGCCTTAGCTCCTACAATGAGCAGTTCTTC.

This clone showed up many times. V and J are TRBV20-1 and TRBJ2-7, with TRBD1 as a possible D gene (6 bases). CDR1 and CDR2 (germline): DFQATT, SNEGSKA (reference sequence). The length of the CDR3 is 13 residues. Trimming left V 6 bases short and J 0 bases short, with 12 bases between. In nucleotides, the CDR3 is TGCAGTGCCAGGGGACACCGCTCCTACGAGCAGTACTTC. Its protein is CSARGHRSYEQYF.

In its sample, this clone was seen many times. The chain joins TRBV29-1 to TRBJ2-1, with D hard to call. The length of the CDR3 is 11 residues. Germline loops: CDR1 SQVTM, CDR2 ANQGSEA. V was cut by 5 bases and J by 9 bases, with 11 bases left in between. The CDR3 nucleotides read TGCAGCGTTAGTTTGGCGGTTGAGCAGTTCTTC. Its protein is CSVSLAVEQFF.

This clone counts as medium-sized. The V and J genes are TRBV6-5 and TRBJ1-1, with 7 nucleotides matching TRBD1. The V gene end was trimmed by 0 bases and the J gene end by 4 bases; junction bases not matched to a gene: 2. This CDR3 spans 14 amino acids. Looked up from germline, CDR1 is MNHEY and CDR2 is SVGAGI. For the CDR3, the DNA is TGTGCCAGCAGTTACTCACAGGGGATCACTGAAGCTTTCTTT. Translated, it gives CASSYSQGITEAFF.

This clone is judged medium-sized (0.01 to 0.1%). The rearrangement links TRBV24-1 to TRBJ2-2; 9 bases line up with TRBD1. Germline loops: CDR1 KGHDR, CDR2 SFDVKD. The CDR3 is made up of 16 amino acids. V lost 5 bases to trimming and J lost 3 bases; unmatched junction nucleotides: 6. This CDR3 is CATSAGTGLDTGELFF. CDR3 nucleotide sequence: TGTGCCACCAGTGCCGGGACAGGGTTAGACACCGGGGAGCTGTTTTTT.

Many counts were recorded for this clone. The genes are TRBV6-1 and TRBJ2-1, with D tentatively TRBD1 (5 bases). This CDR3 is 13 amino acids long. Trimming shortened V by 2 bases and J by 7 bases, and 9 bases separated the two germline ends. CDR1 and CDR2 from the germline V gene are MNHNS and SASEGT. CDR3 sequence: CASSERPGNEQFF. The CDR3 bases are TGTGCCAGCAGTGAAAGACCAGGGAATGAGCAGTTCTTC.

This clone appeared many times. V usage is TRBV20-1 and J usage is TRBJ2-1; 9 bases agree with TRBD2. The CDR3 is 14 amino acids. V shed 3 bases and J 2 bases; nucleotides not matched to a gene: 2. Germline V lookup: CDR1 DFQATT, CDR2 SNEGSKA (reference sequence). The CDR3 region is CSASGGRAYNEQFF. For the CDR3, the DNA is TGCAGTGCTAGTGGCGGGAGGGCCTACAATGAGCAGTTCTTC.

CDR3 sequence reads: CASSLANEQFF. DNA of the CDR3: TGTGCCAGCAGTTTAGCCAATGAGCAGTTCTTC. This rearrangement joins TRBV27 to TRBJ2-1; unclear D gene. Per germline, CDR1 MNHEY and CDR2 SMNVEV (reference sequence). The CDR3 contains 11 residues. Trimming shortened V by 2 bases and J by 6 bases, and 2 bases separated the two germline ends.

At least ten counts were recorded for this clone. V gene TRBV5-1 combines with J gene TRBJ2-3, with TRBD2 matching 7 bases. The germline gives CDR1 SGHRS, CDR2 YFSETQ. This CDR3 spans 15 amino acids. J gave up 1 base and V 4 bases, and 6 bases lay outside the gene matches. DNA for the CDR3: TGCGCCAGCAGCATAGGACTAGGAGGCACAGATACGCAGTATTTT. It is translated as CASSIGLGGTDTQYF.

The sample holds many counts of this clone. The identical CDR3 is also encoded by other nucleotide sequences in the sample. The chain recombines TRBV18 with TRBJ1-2, with 11 bases identical to TRBD1. This CDR3 spans 15 amino acids. The ends lost 1 base at V and 7 bases at J; junction bases unmatched: 5. Germline CDR1 and CDR2: KGHSH and LQKENI. The CDR3 region has the DNA TGTGCCAGCTCACCACGTCGGACAGGGGGCGGTGGCTACACCTTC. Translation: CASSPRRTGGGGYTF.

This clone was observed many times. The rearrangement links TRBV15 to TRBJ2-7; D remains ambiguous. CDR1 is LNHNV and CDR2 is YYDKDF in the germline V gene (reference sequence). The CDR3 extends over 13 amino acids. Trimming took 1 base from V and 3 from J, leaving 7 bases between them. The CDR3 loop reads CATSRVGIYEQYF. In nucleotides, the CDR3 is TGTGCCACCAGCAGAGTGGGAATCTACGAGCAGTACTTC.

This clone was counted many times. The chain employs TRBV7-2 and TRBJ2-7; no definite D call. Germline V lookup: CDR1 SGHTA, CDR2 FQGNSA. The CDR3 is 14 residues long. V was cut by 5 bases and J by 3 bases, with 14 bases left in between. CDR3 DNA: TGTGCCAGCAGCCCATCGGTACAAAACTACGAGCAGTACTTC. This codes for CASSPSVQNYEQYF.

This clone was recorded at least ten times. This CDR3 reads CASSGGANSGNTIYF. As DNA, the CDR3 is TGCGCCAGCAGTGGTGGAGCTAACTCTGGAAACACCATATATTTT. The chain joins TRBV10-1 to TRBJ1-3; D unclear. Trimming shortened V by 4 bases and J by 0 bases, and 10 bases separated the two germline ends. CDR1 is WNHNN and CDR2 is SYGVQD in the germline V gene (reference sequence). The CDR3 covers 15 residues.

The J gene is TRBJ1-1, the V gene TRBV12-3 or TRBV12-4, with D possibly being TRBD1 (6 bases). The CDR3 consists of 11 residues. The germline V and J ends were trimmed by 6 bases and 8 bases, with 10 bases remaining between them. The CDR3 nucleotides are TGTGCCAGCAGCGTAGGGACAGAAGCTTTCTTT. It encodes CASSVGTEAFF.

This clone was picked up many times. The chain has TRBV5-1 and TRBJ1-2; no clear D. This CDR3 comprises 12 residues. The V gene's germline CDR1 is SGHRS and CDR2 YFSETQ. V lost 8 bases and J lost 1, with 9 bases in between. DNA of the CDR3: TGCGCCAGTGGGCAGGTTAACTATGGCTACACCTTC. Protein sequence: CASGQVNYGYTF.

At least ten counts were recorded for this clone. The gene calls are TRBV5-1 and TRBJ2-1; the D gene is possibly TRBD1 (6 bases). CDR3 size: 14 residues. Germline V CDR1 and CDR2: SGHRS, YFSETQ. V gave up 9 bases and J gave up 8 bases, with 21 bases separating them. CDR3 region: CATSPTTGSDEQFF. DNA of the CDR3: TGCGCCACCTCCCCAACCACAGGGTCCGATGAGCAGTTCTTC.

This clone was detected a few times. The chain uses TRBV27 and TRBJ2-7, with TRBD2 identical over 10 bases. This CDR3 comprises 16 residues. After removal of 6 bases from V and 2 bases from J, the junction contained 10 bases not matched to a gene. Looked up from germline, CDR1 is MNHEY and CDR2 is SMNVEV (reference sequence). This CDR3 is CASRPVSLAGAYEQYF. The DNA of the CDR3 is TGTGCCAGCAGGCCGGTGAGTCTAGCGGGAGCCTACGAGCAGTACTTC.

This clone came up a few times. The chain uses TRBV29-1 and TRBJ2-1; D call uncertain. This CDR3 is built from 13 residues. Trimming pared 3 bases from V and 4 bases from J, leaving 10 bases between. CDR1 and CDR2 (germline): SQVTM, ANQGSEA. The CDR3 coding sequence is TGCAGCGTTGACAGTGGGTTGTACAATGAGCAGTTCTTC. This codes for CSVDSGLYNEQFF.

The sample holds many counts of this clone. This rearrangement joins TRBV2 to TRBJ2-5, with TRBD1 identical over 7 bases. V lost 6 bases, J lost 2 bases, and 6 bases stayed unmatched. Germline loops: CDR1 SNHLY, CDR2 FYNNEI. The CDR3 extends over 14 amino acids. The CDR3 is CASREGTVQETQYF. The CDR3 DNA follows: TGTGCCAGCAGAGAGGGGACAGTTCAAGAGACCCAGTACTTC. Supplemented by reference TRBV2 and TRBJ2-5, the full variable domain reads EPEVTQTPSHQVTQMGQEVILRCVPISNHLYFYWYRQILGQKVEFLVSFYNNEISEKSEIFDDQFSVERPDGSNFTLKIRSTKLEDSAMYFCASREGTVQETQYFGPGTRLLVL.

Of note for this clone: This could be a read error, since a much larger clone is one nucleotide away. The rearrangement joins TRBV7-9 to TRBJ2-3; D possibly corresponds to TRBD1 (6 bases). The germline V gene encodes CDR1 SEHNR and CDR2 FQNEAQ (reference sequence). This CDR3 comprises 12 residues. With 5 bases removed from V and 5 bases from J, the gap between germline ends came to 8 bases. CDR3 nucleotides: TGTGCCAGCAGCACACAGGGAGATACGCAGTATTTT. This encodes CASSTQGDTQYF. Together with reference TRBV7-9 and TRBJ2-3, the CDR3 gives the full variable domain: DTGVSQNPRHKITKRGQNVTFRCDPISEHNRLYWYRQTLGQGPEFLTYFQNEAQLEKSRLLSDRFSAERPKGSFSTLEIQRTEQGDSAMYLCASSTQGDTQYFGPGTRLTVL.

This clone was detected a few times. V usage is TRBV6-5 and J usage is TRBJ1-2; tentatively, D is TRBD1 (5 bases). The CDR3 extends over 17 amino acids. Germline CDR1 reads MNHEY; CDR2 reads SVGAGI. V was pared by 4 bases and J by 10 bases, with 28 bases between. The CDR3 region has the DNA TGTGCCAGCAGTTCCAGCTTTCAACAGCGGGGCGGCTATTTCTACACCTTC. It specifies CASSSSFQQRGGYFYTF.